This T cell receptor (beta chain) is drawn from a study of cytomegalovirus exposure and HLA in healthy donors. Study at large: The platform used for the roughly 120 validation repertoires matched that of the 600 to 800 first-cohort repertoires, a later analysis reported.

Clones were read by immunoSEQ multiplex PCR, and TCRdb kept only the in-frame ones, dropping some. The data hold 56,000 or so clones, with 93% observed a single time. Findings of the study overall: The classifier reportedly diagnosed cytomegalovirus status with high specificity and sensitivity. The tendency of first-cohort TCR clusters to co-occur in the roughly 130 validation repertoires emerged from a later analysis. TCR beta chains numbering some 160 were designated cytomegalovirus-associated.

Note on this clone: The antigen remains unidentified.

CDR3 length: 13 amino acids. V was clipped by 8 bases and J by 5 bases, with 12 bases between them. The V gene's germline CDR1 is MNHNS and CDR2 SASEGT. The sample was PBMCs. This receptor was obtained from a young woman in good health and CMV-seropositive. The chain combines TRBV6-1 with TRBJ1-4; D gene ambiguous. The CDR3 reads CASQSGSNEKLFF. In nucleotides, the CDR3 is TGTGCCAGCCAGTCGGGGAGCAATGAAAAACTGTTTTTT.